The sequence of this T cell receptor (beta chain) was determined in a study of PD-1 blockade in classical Hodgkin lymphoma. About the research overall: Treatment was intravenous nivolumab, 3 mg/kg every 2 weeks, until progression. Whole-study findings and limits: Complete responders had baseline diversity similar to newly diagnosed patients. The study found that TCR diversity rose significantly by C4D1 in CD4+ but not CD8+ cells. Before treatment, TCR diversity in newly diagnosed patients was reportedly lower than in healthy donors.

The germline gives CDR1 SGHRS, CDR2 YFSETQ. This CDR3 has 14 amino acids. The V end was cut by 0 bases, the J end by 1 base, with 7 bases between. Documented time point: cycle 4 day 1 (C4D1), after 6 weeks of nivolumab. Every patient had relapsed following autologous stem cell transplantation, and cohorts differed in brentuximab vedotin exposure. Investigators isolated CD4+ T cells from thawed PBMCs through magnetic negative selection. In regard to this clone: Its antigen is still unknown.

Sequencing used immunoSEQ multiplex PCR; TCRdb keeps in-frame clones, though not all of them. Here the sample spans about 30,000 clones, roughly 80% being singletons. This TCR was sampled from a human donor with classical Hodgkin lymphoma. Sequencing used CD4+ T cells from blood, obtained before the fourth cycle of nivolumab. This chain joins TRBV5-1 and TRBJ2-5; D not certain. The CDR3 sequence is CASSLAGIQETQYF. The CDR3 DNA is TGCGCCAGCAGCTTGGCCGGAATCCAAGAGACCCAGTACTTC. Drawing the rest from reference TRBV5-1 and TRBJ2-5, the complete variable domain is KAGVTQTPRYLIKTRGQQVTLSCSPISGHRSVSWYQQTPGQGLQFLFEYFSETQRNKGNFPGRFSGRQFSNSRSEMNVSTLELGDSALYLCASSLAGIQETQYFGPGTRLLVL.